Below are 10 T cell receptor beta chains sequenced from a single sample in a study of OX40 agonist ivuxolimab in advanced cancers. Clones were read by immunoSEQ multiplex PCR, and TCRdb kept only the in-frame ones, dropping some. Of some 10,000 clones in the sample, 77% were seen once. The material was CD4+ or CD8+ T cells sorted from blood, obtained in a trial of the OX40 agonist ivuxolimab. The receptor source for this set is an adult with an advanced solid tumor such as melanoma, head and neck, liver or kidney cancer.

The J gene is TRBJ2-5, the V gene TRBV7-8; 9 bases are a match to TRBD1. CDR3 length equals 15 residues. Germline V gene sequence: CDR1 SGHVS, CDR2 FQNEAQ. The ends lost 5 bases at V and 4 bases at J; junction bases unmatched: 8. The CDR3 loop reads CASSPRDRVGETQYF. DNA of the CDR3: TGTGCCAGCAGCCCCCGGGACAGGGTGGGAGAGACCCAGTACTTC.

The chain couples TRBV28 to TRBJ2-7; 10 bases fit TRBD1. J gave up 5 bases and V 5 bases, and 12 bases lay outside the gene matches. Per the germline V gene, CDR1 is MDHEN and CDR2 is SYDVKM. This CDR3 is 16 amino acids long. Written as DNA, the CDR3 is TGTGCCAGCAGTGAACCGGGACAGGGGTTTGGCCACGAGCAGTACTTC. This translates into CASSEPGQGFGHEQYF.

This chain uses TRBV6-5 with TRBJ2-3, with no clear D. The V end was cut by 8 bases, the J end by 2 bases, with 11 bases between. The CDR3 extends over 13 amino acids. Germline CDR1 and CDR2: MNHEY and SVGAGI. CDR3 bases: TGTGCCAGCTCGAAGTCTAACACAGATACGCAGTATTTT. Protein product: CASSKSNTDTQYF.

The rearrangement uses TRBV28 and TRBJ2-6; either TRBD1 or TRBD2 may fit D (5 bases each). The CDR3 loop spans 16 amino acids. The germline V and J ends were trimmed by 1 base and 4 bases, with 11 bases remaining between them. CDR1 MDHEN and CDR2 SYDVKM come from the germline V gene. Here the CDR3 reads CASSLLVGTGANVLTF. CDR3 nucleotides: TGTGCCAGCAGTTTATTAGTAGGGACCGGGGCCAACGTCCTGACTTTC.

This clone is medium-sized (0.01 to 0.1%). The chain recombines TRBV27 with TRBJ1-1; no definite D call. The CDR3 totals 14 residues. Trimming shortened V by 0 bases and J by 4 bases, and 9 bases separated the two germline ends. Germline CDR1 is MNHEY and CDR2 is SMNVEV (reference sequence). In DNA, the CDR3 is TGTGCCAGCAGTTTATCAACGGGCTCCACTGAAGCTTTCTTT. It encodes CASSLSTGSTEAFF.

The rearrangement links TRBV28 to TRBJ2-3; TRBD2 matches 8 bases. V shed 4 bases and J 3 bases; nucleotides not matched to a gene: 12. This CDR3 is 17 amino acids long. Germline V gene sequence: CDR1 MDHEN, CDR2 SYDVKM. The CDR3 loop reads CASSSDEREFGTDTQYF. In DNA, the CDR3 is TGTGCCAGCAGTTCCGACGAGCGGGAGTTTGGGACAGATACGCAGTATTTT.

The V call is TRBV4-1, the J call TRBJ1-3; 7 bases map to TRBD1. The junction had 8 bases not matched to a gene; V was cut back by 3 bases and J by 0 bases. CDR1 and CDR2 from the germline V gene are MGHRA and YSYEKL. The CDR3 runs to 17 residues. CDR3 in amino acids: CASSQIGTVYSGNTIYF. The CDR3 DNA reads TGCGCCAGCAGCCAGATAGGGACAGTCTACTCTGGAAACACCATATATTTT.

This clone was recorded once. J is TRBJ1-2 and V is TRBV6-5, with D possibly being TRBD1 (5 bases). This CDR3 has 14 residues. Germline-derived CDR1 and CDR2 are MNHEY and SVGAGI. Deletions cut 5 bases from V and 3 bases from J, with 13 bases between. This CDR3 reads CASSAGPGDYGYTF. The DNA for the CDR3 is TGTGCCAGCAGTGCGGGCCCGGGGGACTATGGCTACACCTTC.

The chain carries TRBV27 and TRBJ2-1, with D possibly TRBD2 on 6 matching bases. Trimming took 5 bases from V and 6 from J, leaving 20 bases between them. This CDR3 comprises 16 residues. The V gene's germline CDR1 is MNHEY and CDR2 SMNVEV (reference sequence). CDR3 amino acids: CASSPGPGASINEQFF. Here the CDR3 DNA reads TGTGCCAGCAGTCCCGGACCGGGAGCTTCCATCAATGAGCAGTTCTTC.

This clone was counted a few times. The chain has TRBV27 and TRBJ2-1; D possibly corresponds to TRBD1 (7 bases). The CDR3 totals 15 residues. V was cut by 2 bases and J by 1 base, with 9 bases left in between. Per the germline V gene, CDR1 is MNHEY and CDR2 is SMNVEV (reference sequence). CDR3 residues: CASSLQGGSYNEQFF. CDR3 nucleotide sequence: TGTGCCAGCAGTTTACAGGGGGGTTCCTACAATGAGCAGTTCTTC.